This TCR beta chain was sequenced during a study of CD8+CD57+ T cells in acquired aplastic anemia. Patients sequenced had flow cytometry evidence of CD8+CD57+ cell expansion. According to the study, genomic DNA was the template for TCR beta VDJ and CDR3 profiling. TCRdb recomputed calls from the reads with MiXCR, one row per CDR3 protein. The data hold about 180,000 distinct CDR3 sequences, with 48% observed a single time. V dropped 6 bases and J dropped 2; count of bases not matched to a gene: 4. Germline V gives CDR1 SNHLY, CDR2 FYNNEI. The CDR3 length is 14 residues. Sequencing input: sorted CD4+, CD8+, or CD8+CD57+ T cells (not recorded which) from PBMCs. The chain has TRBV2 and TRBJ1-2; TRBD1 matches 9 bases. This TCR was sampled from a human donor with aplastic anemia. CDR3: CASREDRGNYGYTF. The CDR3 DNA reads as TGTGCCAGCAGGGAGGACAGGGGAAACTATGGCTACACCTTC.